These 18 T cell receptor beta chains originate from one sample sequenced in a study of blood T cell repertoires in COVID-19. Libraries were prepared by immunoSEQ multiplex PCR; TCRdb keeps only in-frame clonotypes and omits some of them. The table has under 200,000 clones, almost 90% seen once. Sequenced input: peripheral blood. These receptors came from a man between 18 and 35 years old with active or convalescent COVID-19.

The V gene is TRBV19, the J gene TRBJ2-3; D perhaps matches TRBD2 (6 bases). The length of the CDR3 is 14 residues. Trimming took off 6 bases at V and 0 bases at J, with 10 bases between the two ends. Germline V CDR1 and CDR2: LNHDA, SQIVND (reference sequence). CDR3 sequence: CASRPSESTDTQYF. CDR3 nucleotides: TGTGCCAGTAGGCCTAGCGAAAGCACAGATACGCAGTATTTT. Using reference TRBV19 and TRBJ2-3 for the parts outside the CDR3, the full variable domain is DGGITQSPKYLFRKEGQNVTLSCEQNLNHDAMYWYRQDPGQGLRLIYYSQIVNDFQKGDIAEGYSVSREKKESFPLTVTSAQKNPTAFYLCASRPSESTDTQYFGPGTRLTVL.

This clone has a single count. V gene TRBV27 combines with J gene TRBJ2-3; D is possibly TRBD2 (6 bases). CDR3 length: 14 amino acids. The germline gives CDR1 MNHEY, CDR2 SMNVEV (reference sequence). V dropped 5 bases and J dropped 8 bases, with 17 bases sitting between them. CDR3 loop: CASSPRDWEGTQYF. The DNA for the CDR3 is TGTGCCAGCAGTCCCCGGGACTGGGAAGGTACGCAGTATTTT.

Here the CDR3 reads CASSLGFQLGSYEQYF. CDR3 in DNA: TGCGCCAGCAGCTTGGGTTTTCAACTAGGAAGTTACGAGCAGTACTTC. This chain connects TRBV5-1 to TRBJ2-7, with D perhaps TRBD2 (5 bases). CDR1 and CDR2 (germline): SGHRS, YFSETQ. V was trimmed by 0 bases and J by 4 bases, leaving 17 bases between them. This CDR3 has 16 residues.

Comment on this clone: A read error may explain this, as a much larger clone is one base away. This sample includes further DNA sequences coding for the same CDR3. The rearrangement links TRBV3-1 (or the pseudogene TRBV3-2) to TRBJ2-1; D not resolved. Germline V CDR1 and CDR2: LGHDT, YNNKEL (reference sequence). This CDR3 has 14 residues. The CDR3 region has the DNA TGTGCCAGCAGCCCACATCGAGGTCAAAATGAGCAATTCTTC. Translation: CASSPHRGQNEQFF.

The V and J genes are TRBV4-2 and TRBJ2-7, with D hard to call. This CDR3 region has 15 residues. The V end was cut by 0 bases, the J end by 4 bases, with 13 bases between. Germline CDR1 LGHNA, CDR2 YNFKEQ. The CDR3 loop is CASSQDKDSRYEQYF. Here the CDR3 DNA reads TGTGCCAGCAGCCAAGATAAAGATTCGCGATACGAGCAGTACTTC.

This sequence joins TRBV5-1 and TRBJ1-4; D may be TRBD1 (5 bases). The V end lost 4 bases, the J end lost 6 bases, and 10 bases lay between the germline ends. This CDR3 region has 13 residues. Germline V gives CDR1 SGHRS, CDR2 YFSETQ. The CDR3 sequence: CASSVDRDEKLFF. The CDR3 DNA sequence: TGCGCCAGCAGCGTAGACAGAGATGAAAAACTGTTTTTT.

The J gene is TRBJ2-3, the V gene TRBV9, with 14 bases aligning to TRBD2. Per the germline V gene, CDR1 is SGDLS and CDR2 is YYNGEE. The V gene end was trimmed by 1 base and the J gene end by 4 bases; junction bases not matched to a gene: 8. The CDR3 runs to 18 residues. For the CDR3, the DNA is TGTGCCAGCAGCGTACGACTAGCGGGAGGGGAGGGCCCAGATACGCAGTATTTT. It codes for CASSVRLAGGEGPDTQYF.

The rearrangement uses TRBV7-2 and TRBJ1-1; maybe TRBD1 (6 bases). CDR1 and CDR2 from the germline V gene are SGHTA and FQGNSA. V was trimmed by 5 bases and J by 3 bases, leaving 10 bases between them. CDR3 length: 13 amino acids. The CDR3 DNA is TGTGCCAGCAGCGCCCACAGGGACACTGAAGCTTTCTTT. As protein: CASSAHRDTEAFF.

This chain uses TRBV5-5 with TRBJ2-3; TRBD2 matches at 8 bases. CDR3 length equals 15 residues. Germline V gives CDR1 SGHKS, CDR2 YYEKEE (reference sequence). Germline trimming cut 0 bases from V and 4 bases from J; bases unmatched to any gene: 4. CDR3 loop: CASSLGGGSPDTQYF. The CDR3 nucleotides read TGTGCCAGCAGCTTGGGCGGGGGGAGCCCAGATACGCAGTATTTT.

This sequence joins TRBV19 and TRBJ1-3; 8 nucleotides match TRBD1. After removal of 1 base from V and 9 bases from J, the junction contained 23 bases not matched to a gene. This CDR3 is built from 20 residues. Germline CDR1 reads LNHDA; CDR2 reads SQIVND (reference sequence). The CDR3 nucleotides are TGTGCCAGTAGTATAGGAGGAGGGACAGGACCAAACGCGGCGGTGGCCACCATATATTTT. It specifies CASSIGGGTGPNAAVATIYF.

This clone has a handful of counts. This chain joins TRBV19 and TRBJ1-1, with D possibly TRBD1 on 5 matching bases. This CDR3 is 12 amino acids long. V was cut by 5 bases and J by 4 bases, with 8 bases left in between. Germline CDR1 and CDR2: LNHDA and SQIVND (reference sequence). CDR3 region: CASSPGPTEAFF. The CDR3 DNA follows: TGTGCCAGTAGTCCAGGGCCCACTGAAGCTTTCTTT.

In nucleotides, the CDR3 is TGTGCCTGGAGTGTAAGGAGGGGGGGCTATGGCTACACCTTC. This sequence encodes CAWSVRRGGYGYTF. V usage is TRBV30 and J usage is TRBJ1-2; D possibly corresponds to TRBD1 (6 bases). The CDR3 runs to 14 residues. Trimming shortened V by 0 bases and J by 4 bases, and 12 bases separated the two germline ends. CDR1 and CDR2 (germline): GTSNPN, SVGIG (reference sequence).

Notes on this clone: The sample contains more than one DNA sequence encoding this CDR3. This chain links TRBV5-1 with TRBJ1-2, with 8 bases matching TRBD1. CDR3 length equals 14 residues. After removal of 4 bases from V and 5 bases from J, the junction contained 7 bases not matched to a gene. CDR1 SGHRS and CDR2 YFSETQ come from the germline V gene. The CDR3 region is CASSKGQARYGYTF. CDR3 nucleotides: TGCGCCAGCAGCAAGGGACAGGCCCGGTATGGCTACACCTTC.

This chain connects TRBV18 to TRBJ1-1, with 9 bases that match TRBD1. Germline V lookup: CDR1 KGHSH, CDR2 LQKENI. The CDR3 spans 19 residues. With V trimmed by 3 bases and J by 4 bases, 18 bases remained unmatched. The CDR3 DNA reads TGTGCCAGCTCACCGAAAGCGGGACAGGGATTTAATTGGGTCACTGAAGCTTTCTTT. The encoded protein is CASSPKAGQGFNWVTEAFF. The full variable domain, completed using reference TRBV18 and TRBJ1-1, is NAGVMQNPRHLVRRRGQEARLRCSPMKGHSHVYWYRQLPEEGLKFMVYLQKENIIDESGMPKERFSAEFPKEGPSILRIQQVVRGDSAAYFCASSPKAGQGFNWVTEAFFGQGTRLTVV.

The chain joins TRBV5-1 to TRBJ2-7; 13 nucleotides agree with TRBD2. After removal of 0 bases from V and 9 bases from J, the junction contained 3 bases not matched to a gene. The CDR3 consists of 14 residues. CDR1 is SGHRS, CDR2 YFSETQ, per germline. The CDR3 nucleotides read TGCGCCAGCAGCTTGGGGACTAGCGGGAGAGGGCAGTACTTC. This encodes CASSLGTSGRGQYF.

This clone came up a few times. V usage is TRBV6-5 and J usage is TRBJ1-3, with D tentatively TRBD1 (6 bases). Trimming cost V 6 bases and J 0 bases, with 12 bases left between them. CDR1 and CDR2 from the germline V gene are MNHEY and SVGAGI. The CDR3 runs 15 residues. The CDR3 spells CASSPDSLSGNTIYF. CDR3 nucleotides: TGTGCCAGCAGCCCGGACAGCCTCTCTGGAAACACCATATATTTT.

The chain joins TRBV6-5 to TRBJ2-2; the D gene is possibly TRBD2 (6 bases). The CDR3 covers 15 residues. Germline loops: CDR1 MNHEY, CDR2 SVGAGI. V lost 2 bases to trimming and J lost 7 bases, with 14 bases between them. CDR3 loop: CASSYGGGTGGELFF. DNA for the CDR3: TGTGCCAGCAGTTACGGCGGAGGGACTGGCGGGGAGCTGTTTTTT.

The rearrangement uses TRBV19 and TRBJ1-4; D ambiguous. The CDR3 is 15 residues long. The V gene's germline CDR1 is LNHDA and CDR2 SQIVND (reference sequence). V dropped 7 bases and J dropped 8 bases, with 20 bases sitting between them. This CDR3 is CASNYVKAGGEKLFF. In DNA form, the CDR3 reads TGTGCCAGTAACTACGTCAAGGCCGGCGGAGAAAAACTGTTTTTT.